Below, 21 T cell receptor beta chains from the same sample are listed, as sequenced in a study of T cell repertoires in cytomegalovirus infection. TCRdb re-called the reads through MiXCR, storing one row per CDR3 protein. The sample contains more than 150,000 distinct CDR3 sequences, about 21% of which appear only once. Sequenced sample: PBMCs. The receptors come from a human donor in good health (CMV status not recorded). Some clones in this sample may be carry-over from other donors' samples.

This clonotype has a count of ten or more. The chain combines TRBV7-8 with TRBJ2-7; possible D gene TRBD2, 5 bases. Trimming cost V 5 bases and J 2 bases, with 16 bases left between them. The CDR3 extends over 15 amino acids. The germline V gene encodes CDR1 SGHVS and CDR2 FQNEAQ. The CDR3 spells CASSAEEYRAYEQYF. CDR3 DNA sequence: TGTGCCAGCAGCGCGGAGGAGTACCGAGCCTACGAGCAGTACTTC.

In DNA form, the CDR3 reads TGTGCCAGCAGAGATCCGGGACAGGGGTTCAACGAGCAGTACTTC. Translated, it gives CASRDPGQGFNEQYF. The chain joins TRBV6-2 or TRBV6-3 to TRBJ2-7; 10 positions agree with TRBD1. The CDR3 has 15 amino acids. Germline V gene lookup returns CDR1 MNHEY and CDR2 SVGEGT. The V gene end was trimmed by 6 bases and the J gene end by 5 bases; junction bases not matched to a gene: 10.

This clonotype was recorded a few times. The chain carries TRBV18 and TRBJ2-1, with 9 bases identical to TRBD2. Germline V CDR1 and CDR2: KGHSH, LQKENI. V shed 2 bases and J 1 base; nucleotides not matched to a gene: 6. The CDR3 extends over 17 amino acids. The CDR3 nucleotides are TGTGCCAGCTCACCAGGTCTAGCGGGACTATCCTACAATGAGCAGTTCTTC. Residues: CASSPGLAGLSYNEQFF. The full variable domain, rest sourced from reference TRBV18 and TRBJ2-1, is NAGVMQNPRHLVRRRGQEARLRCSPMKGHSHVYWYRQLPEEGLKFMVYLQKENIIDESGMPKERFSAEFPKEGPSILRIQQVVRGDSAAYFCASSPGLAGLSYNEQFFGPGTRLTVL.

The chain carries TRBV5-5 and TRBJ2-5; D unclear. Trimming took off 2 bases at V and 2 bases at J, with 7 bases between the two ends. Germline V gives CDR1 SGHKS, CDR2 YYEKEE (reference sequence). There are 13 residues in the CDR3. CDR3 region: CASSFTPQETQYF. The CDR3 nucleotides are TGTGCCAGCAGCTTCACCCCTCAAGAGACCCAGTACTTC. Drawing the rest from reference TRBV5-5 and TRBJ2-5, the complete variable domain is DAGVTQSPTHLIKTRGQQVTLRCSPISGHKSVSWYQQVLGQGPQFIFQYYEKEERGRGNFPDRFSARQFPNYSSELNVNALLLGDSALYLCASSFTPQETQYFGPGTRLLVL.

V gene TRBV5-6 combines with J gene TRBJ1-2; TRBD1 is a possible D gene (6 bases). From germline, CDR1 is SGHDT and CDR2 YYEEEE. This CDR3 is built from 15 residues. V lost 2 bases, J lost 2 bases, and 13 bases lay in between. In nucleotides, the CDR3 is TGTGCCAGCAGCTTTGAACTGACAGGAAACTATGGCTACACCTTC. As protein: CASSFELTGNYGYTF.

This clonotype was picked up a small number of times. CDR3 nucleotides: TGTGCCAGCAGCCTCGGACTAGTAGCCTACAATGAGCAGTTCTTC. It encodes CASSLGLVAYNEQFF. The J gene is TRBJ2-1, the V gene TRBV14; 7 bases align to TRBD2. This CDR3 has 15 residues. V shed 4 bases, J shed 2 bases, and the junction held 5 bases outside the gene matches. Germline CDR1 and CDR2: SGHDN and FVKESK.

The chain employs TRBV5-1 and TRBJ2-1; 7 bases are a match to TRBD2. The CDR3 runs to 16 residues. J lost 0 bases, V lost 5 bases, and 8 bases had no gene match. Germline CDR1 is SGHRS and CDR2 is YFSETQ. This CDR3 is CASSSSRGSSYNEQFF. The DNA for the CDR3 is TGCGCCAGCAGTAGCTCGCGGGGGAGCTCCTACAATGAGCAGTTCTTC. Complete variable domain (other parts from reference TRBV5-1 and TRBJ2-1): KAGVTQTPRYLIKTRGQQVTLSCSPISGHRSVSWYQQTPGQGLQFLFEYFSETQRNKGNFPGRFSGRQFSNSRSEMNVSTLELGDSALYLCASSSSRGSSYNEQFFGPGTRLTVL.

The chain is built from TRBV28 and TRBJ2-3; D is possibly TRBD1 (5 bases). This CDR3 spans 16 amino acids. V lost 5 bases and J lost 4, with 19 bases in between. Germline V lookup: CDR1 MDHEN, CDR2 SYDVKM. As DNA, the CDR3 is TGTGCCAGCAGTACACCAGGGCCCAGGGTCCCAGATACGCAGTATTTT. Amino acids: CASSTPGPRVPDTQYF.

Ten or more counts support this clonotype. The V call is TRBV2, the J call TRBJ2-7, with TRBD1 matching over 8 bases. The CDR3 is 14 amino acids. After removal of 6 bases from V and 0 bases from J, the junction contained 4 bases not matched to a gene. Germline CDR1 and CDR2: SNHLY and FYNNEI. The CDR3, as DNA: TGTGCCAGCAGCACCGGGACAGGCTCCTACGAGCAGTACTTC. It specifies CASSTGTGSYEQYF.

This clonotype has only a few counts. The CDR3: CSASLLASGPLGQFF. CDR3 nucleotides: TGCAGTGCTAGTCTTTTGGCTAGCGGCCCTCTCGGGCAGTTCTTC. V usage is TRBV20-1 and J usage is TRBJ2-1; 7 nucleotides align to TRBD2. Germline CDR1 reads DFQATT; CDR2 reads SNEGSKA (reference sequence). Unmatched junction bases numbered 17, after V lost 3 bases and J lost 12 bases. The CDR3 has 15 amino acids.

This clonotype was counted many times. CDR3 DNA: TGTGCCAGCCGGCCAGGCAGGCACTACACTGAAGCTTTCTTT. The encoded protein is CASRPGRHYTEAFF. This chain links TRBV7-2 with TRBJ1-1; D not resolved. The CDR3 is made up of 14 amino acids. CDR1 SGHTA and CDR2 FQGNSA come from the germline V gene. Trimming took 8 bases from V and 3 from J, leaving 16 bases between them.

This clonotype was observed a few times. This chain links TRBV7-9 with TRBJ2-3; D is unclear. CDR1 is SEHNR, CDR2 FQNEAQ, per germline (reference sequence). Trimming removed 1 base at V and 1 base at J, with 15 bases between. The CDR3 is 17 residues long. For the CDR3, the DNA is TGTGCCAGCAGCTTAGAAGTCCCCCAGCGCGGCACAGATACGCAGTATTTT. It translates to CASSLEVPQRGTDTQYF. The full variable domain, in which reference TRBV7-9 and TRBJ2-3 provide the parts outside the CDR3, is DTGVSQNPRHKITKRGQNVTFRCDPISEHNRLYWYRQTLGQGPEFLTYFQNEAQLEKSRLLSDRFSAERPKGSFSTLEIQRTEQGDSAMYLCASSLEVPQRGTDTQYFGPGTRLTVL.

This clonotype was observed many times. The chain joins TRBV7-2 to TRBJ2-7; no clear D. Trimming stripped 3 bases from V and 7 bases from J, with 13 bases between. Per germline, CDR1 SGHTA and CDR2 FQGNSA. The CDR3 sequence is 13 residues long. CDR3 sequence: CASSFQPTGEQYF. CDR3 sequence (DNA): TGTGCCAGCAGCTTTCAACCAACTGGTGAGCAGTACTTC. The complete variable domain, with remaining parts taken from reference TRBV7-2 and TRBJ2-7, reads GAGVSQSPSNKVTEKGKDVELRCDPISGHTALYWYRQSLGQGLEFLIYFQGNSAPDKSGLPSDRFSAERTGGSVSTLTIQRTQQEDSAVYLCASSFQPTGEQYFGPGTRLTVT.

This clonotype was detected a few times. The DNA for the CDR3 is TGTGCCAGCAGTGAAGGCGCAGGGGAAGGAGTCTACACCTTC. This translates into CASSEGAGEGVYTF. The rearrangement links TRBV2 to TRBJ1-2, with D perhaps matching TRBD1 (6 bases). V gave up 1 base and J gave up 10 bases, with 16 bases separating them. The V gene's germline CDR1 is SNHLY and CDR2 FYNNEI. This CDR3 spans 14 amino acids.

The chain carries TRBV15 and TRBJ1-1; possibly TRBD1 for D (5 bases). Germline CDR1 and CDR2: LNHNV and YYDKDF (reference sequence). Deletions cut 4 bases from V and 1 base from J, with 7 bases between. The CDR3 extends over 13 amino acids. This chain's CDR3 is CATSIDRNTEAFF. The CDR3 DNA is TGTGCCACCAGCATCGACAGGAACACTGAAGCTTTCTTT.

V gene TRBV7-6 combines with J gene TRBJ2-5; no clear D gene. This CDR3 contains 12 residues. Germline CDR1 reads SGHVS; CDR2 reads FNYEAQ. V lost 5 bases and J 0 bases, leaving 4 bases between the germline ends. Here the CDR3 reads CASSTNQETQYF. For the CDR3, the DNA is TGTGCCAGCAGCACAAACCAAGAGACCCAGTACTTC.

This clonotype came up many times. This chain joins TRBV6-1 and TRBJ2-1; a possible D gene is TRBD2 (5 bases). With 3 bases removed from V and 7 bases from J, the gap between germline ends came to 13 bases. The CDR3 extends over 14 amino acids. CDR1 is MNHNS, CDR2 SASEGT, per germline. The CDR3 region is CASSERAAANEQFF. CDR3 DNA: TGTGCCAGCAGTGAGAGGGCGGCGGCAAATGAGCAGTTCTTC.

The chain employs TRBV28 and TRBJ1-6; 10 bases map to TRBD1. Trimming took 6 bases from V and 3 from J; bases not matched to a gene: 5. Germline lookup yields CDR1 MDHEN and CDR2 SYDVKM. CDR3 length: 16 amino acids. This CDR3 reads CASRPGQGNYNSPLHF. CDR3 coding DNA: TGTGCCAGCAGACCGGGACAGGGGAACTATAATTCACCCCTCCACTTT.

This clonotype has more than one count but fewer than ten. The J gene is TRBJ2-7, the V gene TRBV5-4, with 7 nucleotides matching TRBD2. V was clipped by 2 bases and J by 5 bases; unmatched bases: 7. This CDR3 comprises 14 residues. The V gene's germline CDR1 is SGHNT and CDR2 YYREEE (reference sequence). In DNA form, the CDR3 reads TGTGCCAGCAGCTTCCGGGGCGGGAGTAACGAGCAGTACTTC. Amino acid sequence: CASSFRGGSNEQYF.

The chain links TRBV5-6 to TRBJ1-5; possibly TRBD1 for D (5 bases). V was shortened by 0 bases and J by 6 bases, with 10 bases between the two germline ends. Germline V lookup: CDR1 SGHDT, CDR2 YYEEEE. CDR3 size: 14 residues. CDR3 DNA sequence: TGTGCCAGCAGCTTGGGGGGGATCGGTCAGCCCCAGCATTTT. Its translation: CASSLGGIGQPQHF. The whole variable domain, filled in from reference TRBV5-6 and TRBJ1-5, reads DAGVTQSPTHLIKTRGQQVTLRCSPKSGHDTVSWYQQALGQGPQFIFQYYEEEERQRGNFPDRFSGHQFPNYSSELNVNALLLGDSALYLCASSLGGIGQPQHFGDGTRLSIL.

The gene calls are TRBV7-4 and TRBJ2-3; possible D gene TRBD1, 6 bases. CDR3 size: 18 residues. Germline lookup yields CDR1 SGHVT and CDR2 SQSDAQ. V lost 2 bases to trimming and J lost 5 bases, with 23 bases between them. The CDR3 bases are TGTGCCAGCAGCTTATACGGGACGAATAGTGAGGGGGAAGATACGCAGTATTTT. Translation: CASSLYGTNSEGEDTQYF.